This passage covers 21 T cell receptor beta chains from one sample sequenced in a study of shared clonotypes between healthy human individuals. CD45RO-negative, CCR7-selected cells formed the naive CD8 fraction, which excluded terminally differentiated effector memory CD45RA+ cells. The data were produced by immunoSEQ multiplex PCR, yet TCRdb's version contains in-frame clones alone and is incomplete. The top ten hold 1% to 1.5% of the sample, which has 1.5 million to 2.5 million clones, roughly 95% seen once. The sample consisted of naive CD8+ T cells sorted from blood. The receptors come from a man aged 18 to 30 in good health.

This rearrangement joins TRBV9 to TRBJ2-7, with D perhaps TRBD2 (5 bases). Trimming left V 4 bases short and J 7 bases short, with 18 bases between. Germline V gene lookup returns CDR1 SGDLS and CDR2 YYNGEE. This CDR3 has 14 residues. In DNA form, the CDR3 reads TGTGCCAGCAGCCAAGCGGACGGATGGCAGGAGCAGTACTTC. It is translated as CASSQADGWQEQYF.

Comments on this clone: The sample has other DNA sequences that encode this CDR3 too. The chain uses TRBV30 and TRBJ2-7, with 7 bases that match TRBD2. CDR1 is GTSNPN, CDR2 SVGIG, per germline (reference sequence). Trimming cost V 0 bases and J 2 bases; bases outside gene matches: 4. The CDR3 spans 14 residues. The CDR3 protein is CAWSVASGAYEQYF. The CDR3 coding sequence is TGTGCCTGGAGTGTAGCTAGCGGAGCCTACGAGCAGTACTTC.

This clone occurred once. V is TRBV6-1 and J is TRBJ2-7; 9 positions agree with TRBD2. The germline gives CDR1 MNHNS, CDR2 SASEGT. V shed 1 base and J 0 bases; nucleotides not matched to a gene: 10. The CDR3 is 18 residues long. CDR3 in amino acids: CASSEEVAGDLSSYEQYF. The CDR3, as DNA: TGTGCCAGCAGTGAAGAGGTAGCGGGGGACCTGAGCTCCTACGAGCAGTACTTC.

This chain links TRBV15 with TRBJ1-1; the D is unclear. The CDR3 spans 12 residues. Trimming took off 5 bases at V and 1 base at J, with 5 bases between the two ends. The V gene's germline CDR1 is LNHNV and CDR2 YYDKDF (reference sequence). The CDR3 region has the DNA TGTGCCACCAGCGGACCGAACACTGAAGCTTTCTTT. This gives the protein CATSGPNTEAFF.

The chain links TRBV6-5 to TRBJ1-4; possibly TRBD1 for D (5 bases). CDR3 length: 15 amino acids. The germline gives CDR1 MNHEY, CDR2 SVGAGI. Trimming stripped 8 bases from V and 4 bases from J, with 17 bases between. CDR3 protein: CASHGGTQINEKLFF. CDR3 DNA sequence: TGTGCCAGCCACGGGGGTACGCAGATTAATGAAAAACTGTTTTTT.

The V and J genes are TRBV7-9 and TRBJ2-7; unclear D gene. The CDR3 is 14 amino acids. The germline V gene has CDR1 SEHNR and CDR2 FQNEAQ (reference sequence). Trimming stripped 5 bases from V and 4 bases from J, with 15 bases between. The CDR3 loop reads CASSVAHGRYEQYF. The CDR3 DNA follows: TGTGCCAGCAGCGTTGCTCACGGTCGATACGAGCAGTACTTC. The complete variable domain, with remaining parts taken from reference TRBV7-9 and TRBJ2-7, reads DTGVSQNPRHKITKRGQNVTFRCDPISEHNRLYWYRQTLGQGPEFLTYFQNEAQLEKSRLLSDRFSAERPKGSFSTLEIQRTEQGDSAMYLCASSVAHGRYEQYFGPGTRLTVT.

This chain links TRBV10-3 with TRBJ1-1, with D perhaps TRBD1 (5 bases). Germline V lookup: CDR1 ENHRY, CDR2 SYGVKD. V lost 6 bases, J lost 4 bases, and 15 bases lay in between. CDR3 length: 14 amino acids. The CDR3 reads CAIRVEDSSTEAFF. The CDR3 bases are TGTGCCATCAGAGTAGAAGACAGCAGCACTGAAGCTTTCTTT.

The chain couples TRBV7-2 to TRBJ2-5; 14 bases are a match to TRBD2. The germline V gene has CDR1 SGHTA and CDR2 FQGNSA. V lost 5 bases to trimming and J lost 5 bases; unmatched junction nucleotides: 7. The CDR3 has 16 amino acids. The CDR3 DNA reads TGTGCCAGCAGCCTGTGGACTAGCGGGAGGAGGGAGACCCAGTACTTC. This translates into CASSLWTSGRRETQYF. Full variable domain (remainder filled in from reference TRBV7-2 and TRBJ2-5): GAGVSQSPSNKVTEKGKDVELRCDPISGHTALYWYRQSLGQGLEFLIYFQGNSAPDKSGLPSDRFSAERTGGSVSTLTIQRTQQEDSAVYLCASSLWTSGRRETQYFGPGTRLLVL.

This chain links TRBV6-1 with TRBJ1-5; D remains ambiguous. The CDR3 spans 13 residues. Germline V lookup: CDR1 MNHNS, CDR2 SASEGT. Trimming removed 2 bases from V and 2 bases from J, with 4 bases in between. The CDR3 protein is CASSELGNQPQHF. The CDR3, as DNA: TGTGCCAGCAGTGAACTGGGCAATCAGCCCCAGCATTTT.

The chain couples TRBV5-4 to TRBJ1-6; D gene uncertain. Germline-derived CDR1 and CDR2 are SGHNT and YYREEE (reference sequence). The CDR3 consists of 14 residues. V gave up 0 bases and J gave up 10 bases, with 11 bases separating them. The CDR3 nucleotides read TGTGCCAGCAGCTTGGCTGTATTGGGATCACCCCTCCACTTT. Translation: CASSLAVLGSPLHF. The variable domain in full, completed from reference TRBV5-4 and TRBJ1-6, reads ETGVTQSPTHLIKTRGQQVTLRCSSQSGHNTVSWYQQALGQGPQFIFQYYREEENGRGNFPPRFSGLQFPNYSSELNVNALELDDSALYLCASSLAVLGSPLHFGNGTRLTVT.

CDR3 in amino acids: CASSQEWGDTYNEQFF. Here the CDR3 DNA reads TGCGCCAGCAGCCAAGAATGGGGGGACACATACAATGAGCAGTTCTTC. V gene TRBV4-1 combines with J gene TRBJ2-1; perhaps D is TRBD1 or TRBD2 (6 bases each). Germline CDR1 is MGHRA and CDR2 is YSYEKL. Trimming took 0 bases from V and 4 from J, leaving 13 bases between them. This CDR3 has 16 amino acids.

The J gene is TRBJ2-7, the V gene TRBV10-3; TRBD1 is a possible D gene (6 bases). The CDR3 has 13 residues. Germline CDR1 ENHRY, CDR2 SYGVKD. Between the trimmed V and J ends, which lost 7 bases and 3 bases, there was a span of 13 bases. The CDR3 sequence is CAITPGQSYEQYF. CDR3 nucleotide sequence: TGTGCCATCACCCCCGGACAGAGCTACGAGCAGTACTTC.

This clone was seen just once. Other DNA sequences from this sample encode an identical CDR3 as well. The rearrangement joins TRBV2 to TRBJ2-7; no definite D call. The V end lost 3 bases, the J end lost 1 base, and 10 bases lay between the germline ends. The CDR3 is 14 residues long. Germline V gives CDR1 SNHLY, CDR2 FYNNEI. The DNA of the CDR3 is TGTGCCAGCAGTGATGTAGGGTTTTCCTACGAGCAGTACTTC. This encodes CASSDVGFSYEQYF.

The chain is built from TRBV6-1 and TRBJ2-1; 12 bases line up with TRBD2. The CDR3 has 16 residues. Germline-derived CDR1 and CDR2 are MNHNS and SASEGT. V was clipped by 4 bases and J by 4 bases; unmatched bases: 5. As DNA, the CDR3 is TGTGCCAGCAGTGCACTAGCGGGGGGACGTTACAATGAGCAGTTCTTC. It translates to CASSALAGGRYNEQFF.

V and J are TRBV6-5 and TRBJ2-1; D is unresolved. The CDR3 consists of 11 residues. Germline CDR1 and CDR2: MNHEY and SVGAGI. Trimming left V 6 bases short and J 8 bases short, with 8 bases between. In DNA, the CDR3 is TGTGCCAGCAGCCTGAGCGATGAGCAGTTCTTC. Translation gives CASSLSDEQFF.

The J gene is TRBJ1-2, the V gene TRBV25-1; D is uncertain. CDR1 and CDR2 from the germline V gene are MGHDK and SYGVNS. CDR3 length: 15 amino acids. V lost 2 bases and J 6 bases, leaving 16 bases between the germline ends. CDR3 nucleotide sequence: TGTGCCAGCAGTGAACTCGAGGTATTGCCTGATGGCTACACCTTC. Encoded protein: CASSELEVLPDGYTF.

V is TRBV27 and J is TRBJ2-7; TRBD1 matches at 8 bases. Germline CDR1 reads MNHEY; CDR2 reads SMNVEV (reference sequence). This CDR3 is 14 amino acids long. V gave up 4 bases and J gave up 3 bases; unmatched junction bases: 5. This chain's CDR3 is CASSSTGDRYEQYF. The CDR3 DNA follows: TGTGCCAGCAGTTCGACAGGGGATCGCTACGAGCAGTACTTC.

This clone occurred once. The chain links TRBV5-6 to TRBJ2-7; 8 bases line up with TRBD2. V was clipped by 1 base and J by 2 bases; unmatched bases: 2. This CDR3 region has 14 residues. Germline V gene lookup returns CDR1 SGHDT and CDR2 YYEEEE. The CDR3 DNA reads as TGTGCCAGCAGCTTGACCGGGAGGGCCTACGAGCAGTACTTC. Its protein product is CASSLTGRAYEQYF.

The chain couples TRBV5-6 to TRBJ2-7, with 8 nucleotides matching TRBD1. From germline, CDR1 is SGHDT and CDR2 YYEEEE. V shed 4 bases, J shed 9 bases, and the junction held 15 bases outside the gene matches. The CDR3 runs 15 residues. Here the CDR3 DNA reads TGTGCCAGCAGCCCCGGGGGACAGGACCCCTCTAGGCAGTACTTC. Translation gives CASSPGGQDPSRQYF.

This rearrangement joins TRBV27 to TRBJ2-2; D is unresolved. CDR1 is MNHEY, CDR2 SMNVEV, per germline (reference sequence). The CDR3 totals 12 residues. The ends were cut back, 7 bases at V and 4 bases at J, with 7 bases in the middle. CDR3 protein: CASTPRTGELFF. In DNA form, the CDR3 reads TGTGCCAGCACCCCGCGCACCGGGGAGCTGTTTTTT.

The table lists this clone with a count of one. The chain uses TRBV27 and TRBJ1-4; D is ambiguous. The CDR3 has 15 amino acids. V gave up 0 bases and J gave up 0 bases, with 5 bases separating them. Germline CDR1 is MNHEY and CDR2 is SMNVEV (reference sequence). The DNA for the CDR3 is TGTGCCAGCAGTTTATCGATCGCAACTAATGAAAAACTGTTTTTT. It codes for CASSLSIATNEKLFF. The whole variable domain, remainder taken from reference TRBV27 and TRBJ1-4, is EAQVTQNPRYLITVTGKKLTVTCSQNMNHEYMSWYRQDPGLGLRQIYYSMNVEVTDKGDVPEGYKVSRKEKRNFPLILESPSPNQTSLYFCASSLSIATNEKLFFGSGTQLSVL.